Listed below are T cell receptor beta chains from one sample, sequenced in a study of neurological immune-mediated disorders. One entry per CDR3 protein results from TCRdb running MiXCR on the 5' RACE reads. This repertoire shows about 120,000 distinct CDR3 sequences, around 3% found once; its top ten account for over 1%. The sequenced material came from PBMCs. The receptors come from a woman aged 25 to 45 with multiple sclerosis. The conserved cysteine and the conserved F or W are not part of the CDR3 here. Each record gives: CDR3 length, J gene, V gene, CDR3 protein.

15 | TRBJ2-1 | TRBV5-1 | ASSLGQQRSSYNEQF
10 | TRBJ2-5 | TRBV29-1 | SVVGFQETQY
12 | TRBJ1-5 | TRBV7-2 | ASSFSRGSQPQH
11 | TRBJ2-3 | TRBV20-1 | AGGRHDTDTQY
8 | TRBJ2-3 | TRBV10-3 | ASAGTRLY
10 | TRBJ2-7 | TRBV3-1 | ASSLFLDEQY
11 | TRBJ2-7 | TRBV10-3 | ASTEQKGYEQY
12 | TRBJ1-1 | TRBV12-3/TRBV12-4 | ASSLEGKNTEAF
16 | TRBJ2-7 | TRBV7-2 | ASSLAGQGVTVLYEQY
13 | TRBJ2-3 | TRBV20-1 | SASPSSGNTDTQY
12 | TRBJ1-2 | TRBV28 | ASSLAPGAYGYT
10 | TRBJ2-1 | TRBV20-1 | SARLAGGEQF
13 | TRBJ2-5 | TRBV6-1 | ASRAQGGGRETQY
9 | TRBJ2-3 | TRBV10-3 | AIRRADTQY
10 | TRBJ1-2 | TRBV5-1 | ASSWDRGGYT
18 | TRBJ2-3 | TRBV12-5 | ASGLTLGLAGGGDPDTQY
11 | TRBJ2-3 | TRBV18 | ASSPPNTDTQY
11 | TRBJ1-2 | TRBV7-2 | ASSSERNYGYT
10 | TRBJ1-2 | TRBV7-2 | ASSSRGDGYT
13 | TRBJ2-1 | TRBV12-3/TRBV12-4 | ASSRDRGSYNEQF
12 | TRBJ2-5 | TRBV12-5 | ASGLSALAETQY
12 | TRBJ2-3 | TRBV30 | AWSVGRSTDTQY
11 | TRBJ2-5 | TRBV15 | ATRERDRETQY
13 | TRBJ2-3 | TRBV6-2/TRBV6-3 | ASSYSTSGADTQY
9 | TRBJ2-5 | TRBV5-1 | ASSLGEPQY
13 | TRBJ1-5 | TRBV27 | ASSLLGELSQPQH
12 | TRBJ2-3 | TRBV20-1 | SASVGTRTDTQY
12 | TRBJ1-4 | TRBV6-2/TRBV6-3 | ASSWTSTNEKLF
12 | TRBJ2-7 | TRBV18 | ASSPGLGGPEQY
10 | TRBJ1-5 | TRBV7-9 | ASSYSLQPQH
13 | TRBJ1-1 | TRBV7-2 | ASSLTGKGRAEAF
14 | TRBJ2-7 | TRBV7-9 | ASSSGTSGTPYEQY
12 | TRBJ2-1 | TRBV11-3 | ASSSSGAYNEQF
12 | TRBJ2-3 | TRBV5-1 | ASSLDVNTDTQY
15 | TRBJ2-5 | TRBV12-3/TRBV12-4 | ASSSGQGARSKETQY
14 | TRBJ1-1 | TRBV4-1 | ASSPTGLRPNTEAF
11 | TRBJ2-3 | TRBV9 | ASSPTRTDTQY
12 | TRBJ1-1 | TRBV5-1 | ASSPAGQGWYAF
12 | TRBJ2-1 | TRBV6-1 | ASSDGGPYNEQF
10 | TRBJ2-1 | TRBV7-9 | ASSRERGEQF
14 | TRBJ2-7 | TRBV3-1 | ASSHGALSTSYEQY
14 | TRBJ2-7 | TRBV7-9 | ASSLRGQGPPYEQY
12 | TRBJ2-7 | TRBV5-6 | ASNHRGRSYEQY
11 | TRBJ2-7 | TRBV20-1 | SAFAGPSQEQY
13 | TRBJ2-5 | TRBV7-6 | ASSGTGTSKETQY
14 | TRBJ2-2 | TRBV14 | ASSQDGGVNTGELF
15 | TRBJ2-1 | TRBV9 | ASSSTRNRGFYNEQF
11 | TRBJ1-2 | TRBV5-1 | ASNWDRGYGYT
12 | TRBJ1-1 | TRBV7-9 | ASSYREGRGEAF
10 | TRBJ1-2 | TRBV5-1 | ASTTGSGGYT
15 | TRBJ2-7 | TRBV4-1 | ASSPPKGQGNSYEQY
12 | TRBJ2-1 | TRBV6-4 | ASSGDGAHNEQF
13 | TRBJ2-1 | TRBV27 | ASSSPGTFYNEQF
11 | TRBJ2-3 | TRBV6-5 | ASSYKSADTQY